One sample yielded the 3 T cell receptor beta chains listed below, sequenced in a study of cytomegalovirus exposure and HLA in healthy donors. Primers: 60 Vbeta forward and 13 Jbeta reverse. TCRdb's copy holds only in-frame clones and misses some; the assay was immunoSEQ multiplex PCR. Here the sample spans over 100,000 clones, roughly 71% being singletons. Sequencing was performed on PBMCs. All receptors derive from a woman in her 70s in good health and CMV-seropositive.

The CDR3 here is CASGLVLQGAVSTEAFF. The CDR3 DNA reads as TGTGCTAGTGGTTTGGTACTGCAGGGGGCGGTATCCACTGAAGCTTTCTTT. V and J are TRBV12-5 and TRBJ1-1; TRBD1 aligns across 8 bases. The germline V gene has CDR1 LGHNT and CDR2 FRNRAP. The CDR3 sequence is 17 residues long. V lost 0 bases and J lost 4; bases outside the gene matches: 10.

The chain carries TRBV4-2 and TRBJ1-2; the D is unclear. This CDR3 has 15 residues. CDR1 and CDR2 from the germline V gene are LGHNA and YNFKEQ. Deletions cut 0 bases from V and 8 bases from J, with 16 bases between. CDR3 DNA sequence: TGTGCCAGCAGCCAAGATCTTTCCCTCGTGAGGGGCTACACCTTC. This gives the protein CASSQDLSLVRGYTF.

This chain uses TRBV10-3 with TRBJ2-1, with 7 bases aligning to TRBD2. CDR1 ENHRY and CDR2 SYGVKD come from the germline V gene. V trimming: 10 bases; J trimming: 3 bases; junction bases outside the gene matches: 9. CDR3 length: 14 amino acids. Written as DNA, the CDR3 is TGTGCCACCCAGAGCGGGGAGAACTACAATGAGCAGTTCTTC. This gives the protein CATQSGENYNEQFF.